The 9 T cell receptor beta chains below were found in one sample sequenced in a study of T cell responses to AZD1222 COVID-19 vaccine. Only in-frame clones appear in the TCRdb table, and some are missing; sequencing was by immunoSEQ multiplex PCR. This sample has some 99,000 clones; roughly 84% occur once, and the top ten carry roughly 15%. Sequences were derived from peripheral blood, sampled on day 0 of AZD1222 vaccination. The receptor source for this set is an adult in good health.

Here the CDR3 reads CASSRYSTPVAFF. In DNA, the CDR3 is TGCGCCAGCAGCAGATACAGTACCCCTGTGGCTTTCTTT. The genes are TRBV5-1 and TRBJ1-1; D not resolved. The CDR3 runs 13 residues. The germline gives CDR1 SGHRS, CDR2 YFSETQ. Between the trimmed V and J ends, which lost 4 bases and 11 bases, there was a span of 18 bases.

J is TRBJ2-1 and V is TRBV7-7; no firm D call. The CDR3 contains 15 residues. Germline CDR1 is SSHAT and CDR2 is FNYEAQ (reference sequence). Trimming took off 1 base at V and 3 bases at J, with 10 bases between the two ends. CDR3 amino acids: CASSLGGVSYNEQFF. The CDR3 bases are TGTGCCAGCAGCTTAGGTGGGGTGAGCTACAATGAGCAGTTCTTC.

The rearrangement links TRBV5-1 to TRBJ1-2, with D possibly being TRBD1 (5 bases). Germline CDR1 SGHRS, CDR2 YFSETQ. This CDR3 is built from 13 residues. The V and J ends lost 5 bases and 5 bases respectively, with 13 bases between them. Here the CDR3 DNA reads TGCGCCAGCAGAATGGACACGGGATATGGCTACACCTTC. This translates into CASRMDTGYGYTF.

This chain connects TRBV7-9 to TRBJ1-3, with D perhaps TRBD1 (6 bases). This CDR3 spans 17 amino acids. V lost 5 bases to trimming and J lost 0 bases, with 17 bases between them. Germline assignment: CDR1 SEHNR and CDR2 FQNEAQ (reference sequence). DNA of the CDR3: TGTGCCAGCAGCGCCTCTGGAGGGACACCCTCTGGAAACACCATATATTTT. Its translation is CASSASGGTPSGNTIYF.

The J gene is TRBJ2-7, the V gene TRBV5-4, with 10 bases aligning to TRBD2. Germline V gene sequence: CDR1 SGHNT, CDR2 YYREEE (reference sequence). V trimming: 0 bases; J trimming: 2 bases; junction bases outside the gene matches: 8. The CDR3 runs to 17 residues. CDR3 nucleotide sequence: TGTGCCAGCAGCTTGGGCAAAGCGGGGGGGCCTCCCTACGAGCAGTACTTC. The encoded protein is CASSLGKAGGPPYEQYF. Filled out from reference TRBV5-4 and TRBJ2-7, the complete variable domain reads ETGVTQSPTHLIKTRGQQVTLRCSSQSGHNTVSWYQQALGQGPQFIFQYYREEENGRGNFPPRFSGLQFPNYSSELNVNALELDDSALYLCASSLGKAGGPPYEQYFGPGTRLTVT.

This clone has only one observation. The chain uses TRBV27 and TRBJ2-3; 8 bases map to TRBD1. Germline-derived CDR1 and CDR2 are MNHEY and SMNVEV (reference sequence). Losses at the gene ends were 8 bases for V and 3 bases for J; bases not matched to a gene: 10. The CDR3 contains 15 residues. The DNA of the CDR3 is TGTGCCAGCGGGGGACAGGAGAGAGGGACAGATACGCAGTATTTT. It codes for CASGGQERGTDTQYF.

The CDR3 coding sequence is TGTGCCAGCAGTCCCCTCGGTGGGGCTGGGGGATACAATGAGCAGTTCTTC. It encodes CASSPLGGAGGYNEQFF. The gene calls are TRBV2 and TRBJ2-1, with D perhaps TRBD1 or TRBD2 (5 bases each). Germline CDR1 and CDR2: SNHLY and FYNNEI. The V end lost 5 bases, the J end lost 4 bases, and 21 bases lay between the germline ends. This CDR3 has 17 residues.

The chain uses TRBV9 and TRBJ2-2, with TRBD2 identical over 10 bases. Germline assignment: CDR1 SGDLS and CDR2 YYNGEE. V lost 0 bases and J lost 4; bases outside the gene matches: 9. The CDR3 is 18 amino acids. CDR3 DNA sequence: TGTGCCAGCAGCGTAGTGGCTAGCGGGGGTAGGGGCACCGGGGAGCTGTTTTTT. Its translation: CASSVVASGGRGTGELFF.

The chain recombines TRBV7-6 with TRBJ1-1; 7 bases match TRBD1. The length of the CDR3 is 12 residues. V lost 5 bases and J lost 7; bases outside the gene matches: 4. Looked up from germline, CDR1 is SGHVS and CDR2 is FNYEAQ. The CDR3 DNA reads TGTGCCAGCAGCCTAAACAGGGGTGAAGCTTTCTTT. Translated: CASSLNRGEAFF.